This TCR beta chain was identified during a study of molecular identifiers for immune sequencing clone quantification. TCRdb re-called the PCR reads through MiXCR, storing one row per CDR3 protein. This sample has about 640,000 distinct CDR3 sequences, with about 20% found just once. Germline-derived CDR1 and CDR2 are DFQATT and SNEGSKA (reference sequence). The CDR3 spans 14 residues. Between the trimmed V and J ends, which lost 4 bases and 4 bases, there was a span of 17 bases. The sequence derives from a human donor in good health. Some libraries in this study had Jurkat cell RNA spiked in. Sequenced material: naive CD8+ T cells from blood, with Jurkat cell RNA spiked in. The sample's subset: FACS-sorted CD8+CD4-CCR7+CD45RA+ naive T cells. The chain uses TRBV20-1 and TRBJ2-7; perhaps TRBD1 as D (7 bases). The DNA for the CDR3 is TGCAGTGCTATTGAGGGGGCGCGGGGATACGAGCAGTACTTC. This codes for CSAIEGARGYEQYF.